This T cell receptor beta chain originates from a study of blood T cell repertoires in COVID-19. Study in general: The United States, Italy and Spain supplied acute and convalescent COVID-19 samples. Nucleic acid was either cDNA or gDNA, and it came from T cells, B-cell-depleted T cells, or PBMCs.

CDR3 length: 11 amino acids. V was cut by 5 bases and J by 9 bases, with 14 bases left in between. Germline loops: CDR1 DFQATT, CDR2 SNEGSKA (reference sequence). As originally analysed: Quantification of nucleated cells was approximated via reference gene primer amplification. The method was immunoSEQ multiplex PCR; TCRdb's version includes in-frame clones alone and lacks a portion of them. That table furnishes V, J and clone size, whereas the DNA furnished D and trimming. The profile covers some 190,000 clones, with under 90% appearing a single time and more than 9% taken by the ten largest. The receptor was derived from a woman older than 75 with active or convalescent COVID-19. Sequencing was performed on peripheral blood. J is TRBJ2-7 and V is TRBV20-1; a possible D gene is TRBD1 (8 bases). The CDR3 spells CSAHRGGMQYF. In nucleotides, the CDR3 is TGCAGTGCTCACAGGGGGGGCATGCAGTACTTC.